What follows are 15 T cell receptor beta chains derived from one specimen sequenced in a study of blood T cell repertoires in COVID-19. TCRdb keeps only in-frame clones here, not all; method: immunoSEQ multiplex PCR. The sample holds over 130,000 clones, over 60% seen once. The sequenced sample was peripheral blood. Every receptor here comes from a woman in her 50s with active or convalescent COVID-19.

The chain uses TRBV5-1 and TRBJ1-2, with TRBD1 matching over 11 bases. This CDR3 comprises 17 residues. Germline values: CDR1 SGHRS, CDR2 YFSETQ. V trimming: 4 bases; J trimming: 0 bases; junction bases outside the gene matches: 8. The CDR3 loop reads CASSESGTGGSNYGYTF. Here the CDR3 DNA reads TGCGCCAGCAGCGAATCCGGGACAGGGGGATCTAACTATGGCTACACCTTC.

The chain carries TRBV28 and TRBJ1-5; 7 positions match TRBD1. With 6 bases clipped from V and 4 bases from J, the junction kept 3 bases outside the gene matches. CDR1 and CDR2 from the germline V gene are MDHEN and SYDVKM. The CDR3 sequence is 13 residues long. The CDR3 DNA follows: TGTGCCAGCAGCTGGGACAGAAATCAGCCCCAGCATTTT. Translating it yields CASSWDRNQPQHF. Variable domain in full (rest from reference TRBV28 and TRBJ1-5): DVKVTQSSRYLVKRTGEKVFLECVQDMDHENMFWYRQDPGLGLRLIYFSYDVKMKEKGDIPEGYSVSREKKERFSLILESASTNQTSMYLCASSWDRNQPQHFGDGTRLSIL.

This rearrangement joins TRBV5-4 to TRBJ2-1, with D maybe TRBD2 (6 bases). V gave up 4 bases and J gave up 0 bases, with 11 bases separating them. The CDR3 has 15 amino acids. The germline V gene encodes CDR1 SGHNT and CDR2 YYREEE (reference sequence). CDR3 protein: CASSVGGDSYNEQFF. CDR3 DNA sequence: TGTGCCAGCAGCGTCGGGGGTGACTCCTACAATGAGCAGTTCTTC. The full variable domain, its missing parts supplied by reference TRBV5-4 and TRBJ2-1, is ETGVTQSPTHLIKTRGQQVTLRCSSQSGHNTVSWYQQALGQGPQFIFQYYREEENGRGNFPPRFSGLQFPNYSSELNVNALELDDSALYLCASSVGGDSYNEQFFGPGTRLTVL.

This chain connects TRBV6-6 to TRBJ1-4; D call uncertain. V was shortened by 2 bases and J by 8 bases, with 18 bases between the two germline ends. The CDR3 runs 16 residues. The germline V gene has CDR1 MNHNY and CDR2 SVGAGI (reference sequence). CDR3 protein: CASSYQEWQPGEKLFF. The CDR3 coding sequence is TGTGCCAGCAGTTACCAGGAGTGGCAGCCGGGGGAAAAACTGTTTTTT.

V is TRBV19 and J is TRBJ2-6, with 8 nucleotides matching TRBD1. Germline V gene data show CDR1 as LNHDA and CDR2 as SQIVND (reference sequence). With 4 bases clipped from V and 0 bases from J, the junction kept 2 bases outside the gene matches. The CDR3 consists of 16 residues. The CDR3, as DNA: TGTGCCAGTAGTAGACAGGGGACCTCTGGGGCCAACGTCCTGACTTTC. This encodes CASSRQGTSGANVLTF.

This clone has more than one count but fewer than ten. The rearrangement uses TRBV18 and TRBJ2-1; no clear D gene. This CDR3 has 13 residues. Trimming took 2 bases from V and 2 from J, leaving 4 bases between them. Per germline, CDR1 KGHSH and CDR2 LQKENI. The CDR3 DNA sequence: TGTGCCAGCTCACCAGGGCCCTACAATGAGCAGTTCTTC. Residues: CASSPGPYNEQFF.

The gene calls are TRBV5-6 and TRBJ2-5; D gene unclear. The germline gives CDR1 SGHDT, CDR2 YYEEEE. V was clipped by 0 bases and J by 8 bases, with 5 bases between them. The CDR3 is 11 amino acids. The CDR3 region is CASSLGGTQYF. The CDR3 DNA is TGTGCCAGCAGCTTGGGAGGTACCCAGTACTTC.

This chain joins TRBV7-2 and TRBJ2-4; 7 bases agree with TRBD2. CDR1 SGHTA and CDR2 FQGNSA come from the germline V gene. J lost 4 bases, V lost 1 base, and 10 bases had no gene match. CDR3 length: 17 residues. The CDR3 loop reads CASSLEGRDHPKNIQYF. The CDR3 DNA reads as TGTGCCAGCAGCTTAGAGGGGAGGGACCATCCTAAAAACATTCAGTACTTC.

The chain joins TRBV14 to TRBJ1-4; D might be TRBD1 (5 bases). The V end was cut by 1 base, the J end by 6 bases, with 9 bases between. The CDR3 extends over 14 amino acids. Germline V lookup: CDR1 SGHDN, CDR2 FVKESK. The CDR3 is CASSQAQGYEKLFF. The CDR3 region has the DNA TGTGCCAGCAGCCAAGCGCAGGGATATGAAAAACTGTTTTTT.

This clone was observed a handful of times. The J gene is TRBJ2-1, the V gene TRBV14, with 10 nucleotides matching TRBD1. The germline CDR1 and CDR2 sequences are SGHDN and FVKESK. The CDR3 runs 15 residues. The trim removed 4 bases at V and 6 bases at J, leaving 6 bases unmatched. CDR3 sequence reads: CASSPRTGGGNEQFF. The DNA of the CDR3 is TGTGCCAGCAGCCCCAGGACAGGGGGTGGCAATGAGCAGTTCTTC.

The chain uses TRBV6-5 and TRBJ2-7; 7 bases are a match to TRBD1. Per the germline V gene, CDR1 is MNHEY and CDR2 is SVGAGI. With V trimmed by 6 bases and J by 2 bases, 7 bases remained unmatched. The CDR3 has 14 amino acids. DNA for the CDR3: TGTGCCAGCAGGCCCGACAGGGACCCCTACGAGCAGTACTTC. Translating it yields CASRPDRDPYEQYF.

The rearrangement uses TRBV6-5 and TRBJ1-2; D possibly corresponds to TRBD1 (6 bases). This CDR3 has 15 amino acids. The germline gives CDR1 MNHEY, CDR2 SVGAGI. Trimming cost V 1 base and J 6 bases, with 15 bases left between them. This CDR3 is CASSYLTGFFDGYTF. CDR3 sequence (DNA): TGTGCCAGCAGTTACTTGACAGGTTTCTTTGATGGCTACACCTTC.

The rearrangement joins TRBV5-1 to TRBJ1-5; TRBD1 is a possible D gene (6 bases). V dropped 0 bases and J dropped 2 bases, with 12 bases sitting between them. The V gene's germline CDR1 is SGHRS and CDR2 YFSETQ. This CDR3 has 16 amino acids. CDR3 in amino acids: CASSLAGGGGNQPQHF. The CDR3 bases are TGCGCCAGCAGCTTGGCGGGAGGGGGGGGCAATCAGCCCCAGCATTTT.

The chain's CDR3 is CASSLQGAGSTDTQYF. CDR3 coding DNA: TGTGCCAGCAGCCTCCAGGGGGCGGGGAGCACAGATACGCAGTATTTT. J is TRBJ2-3 and V is TRBV7-3, with 8 bases matching TRBD1. This CDR3 is 16 amino acids long. The trim removed 5 bases at V and 0 bases at J, leaving 7 bases unmatched. From germline, CDR1 is SGHTA and CDR2 FQGTGA.

V usage is TRBV5-5 and J usage is TRBJ2-3; 9 nucleotides agree with TRBD1. The germline CDR1 and CDR2 sequences are SGHKS and YYEKEE (reference sequence). With V trimmed by 3 bases and J by 5 bases, 10 bases remained unmatched. There are 16 residues in the CDR3. CDR3 in DNA: TGTGCCAGCAGCTCTCAACCGGGACAGGGAAAAGATACGCAGTATTTT. This codes for CASSSQPGQGKDTQYF.